The 4 T cell receptor beta chains reported below all come from one sample, sequenced in a study of blood T cell repertoires in COVID-19. This table comes from immunoSEQ multiplex PCR, and its TCRdb copy is limited to in-frame clones, with some not included. The top ten clones hold 5% to 6% of a sample with some 250,000 clones, about 83% of them seen once. Material: peripheral blood. These receptors were taken from a man older than 75 with acute or convalescent COVID-19.

This clone was observed a few times. The chain uses TRBV3-1 (or the pseudogene TRBV3-2) and TRBJ2-6; 9 bases fit TRBD1. CDR3 length: 17 residues. The J segment lost 1 base and the V segment lost 5 bases, leaving 6 bases of the junction unmatched. The germline gives CDR1 LGHDT, CDR2 YNNKEL (reference sequence). The CDR3 loop is CASSSTGGVSGANVLTF. CDR3 nucleotide sequence: TGTGCCAGCAGCTCCACAGGGGGCGTATCTGGGGCCAACGTCCTGACTTTC.

The chain is built from TRBV18 and TRBJ1-5, with 10 bases aligning to TRBD1. The CDR3 length is 15 residues. The V and J ends lost 3 bases and 6 bases, in that order; junction bases with no gene match: 5. Germline values: CDR1 KGHSH, CDR2 LQKENI. CDR3 amino acids: CASSPGTGVFQPQHF. The CDR3 coding sequence is TGTGCCAGCTCACCGGGGACAGGGGTTTTTCAGCCCCAGCATTTT.

The chain employs TRBV5-4 and TRBJ1-1, with D hard to call. There are 15 residues in the CDR3. Trimming stripped 0 bases from V and 5 bases from J, with 14 bases between. CDR1 and CDR2 from the germline V gene are SGHNT and YYREEE (reference sequence). CDR3 in amino acids: CASSLDWGDETEAFF. The CDR3 region has the DNA TGTGCCAGCAGCTTGGATTGGGGAGATGAGACTGAAGCTTTCTTT.

This CDR3 reads CAWKSWDRDNEQFF. The CDR3, as DNA: TGTGCCTGGAAAAGTTGGGACAGGGACAATGAGCAGTTCTTC. The V call is TRBV30, the J call TRBJ2-1; TRBD1 matches 9 bases. Trimming took 4 bases from V and 5 from J; bases not matched to a gene: 6. CDR3 length: 14 residues. Per the germline V gene, CDR1 is GTSNPN and CDR2 is SVGIG (reference sequence).